This T cell receptor (beta chain) originates from a study of T cell changes during pregnancy in multiple sclerosis. Data came from immunoSEQ multiplex PCR; TCRdb stores just in-frame clones and leaves some out. The sample consists of about 40,000 clones, roughly 87% of them appearing once. The sequences come from CD4+ T cells from peripheral blood mononuclear cells, collected after pregnancy. This clonotype was obtained from a female donor with multiple sclerosis, enrolled in a pregnancy study.

Written as DNA, the CDR3 is TGCGCCAGCAGCCAAGAACCTCCGCGGGCAACTAATGAAAAACTGTTTTTT. This translates into CASSQEPPRATNEKLFF. The chain uses TRBV4-3 and TRBJ1-4, with D hard to call. Germline values: CDR1 LGHNA, CDR2 YSLEER. Trimming left V 0 bases short and J 0 bases short, with 11 bases between. The CDR3 totals 17 residues.